This T cell receptor (beta chain) appears in the sequencing data of a study of Ad26.COV2.S vaccination and SARS-CoV-2 variants. Whole-study results and caveats: Placebo and vaccine recipients had non-spike TCR breadth that was similar.

Method: immunoSEQ multiplex PCR; TCRdb's copy keeps in-frame clones and lacks some. Here the sample spans about 420,000 clones, 85% to 90% being singletons. As regards this clone: As yet, its antigen is unknown.

Germline V lookup: CDR1 MNHEY, CDR2 SVGAGI. This CDR3 region has 15 residues. J was trimmed by 7 bases and V by 6 bases; bases with no gene match: 8. Treatment here: 19 received Ad26.COV2.S at low or high dose, single or two shots; about 5 received placebo; per-sample allocation not given. Sampling was performed 63 days after the first vaccine or placebo injection. This Boston cohort included adults aged 18-55 years. The study used a vaccine consisting of an Ad26 vector that expressed Wuhan-strain SARS-CoV-2 spike. The specimen comprised peripheral blood, sampled in a trial of Ad26.COV2.S vaccine versus placebo. The sequence was obtained from a person aged 18-65 years who received the Ad26.COV2.S COVID-19 vaccine or a placebo. The chain employs TRBV6-5 and TRBJ2-1, with 11 bases matching TRBD2. CDR3 coding DNA: TGTGCCAGCAGGAATAGCGGGGGGGCCAAGAATGAGCAGTTCTTC. This translates into CASRNSGGAKNEQFF.